Ten or more counts support the clone carrying this T cell receptor (beta chain). TCRdb re-called the RT-PCR reads through MiXCR, storing one row per CDR3 protein. The sample includes about 700,000 distinct CDR3 sequences, around 14% seen only once; the top ten take about 3.9%. The CDR3 covers 9 residues. V lost 10 bases and J 13 bases, leaving 13 bases between the germline ends. The germline gives CDR1 SGHTA, CDR2 FQGNSA. The receptor's source is a female donor in good health, serving as a healthy control. The source material was memory CD4+ T cells from blood. The genes are TRBV7-2 and TRBJ1-2; no clear D. This CDR3 reads CATIPLGTF. CDR3 sequence (DNA): TGTGCCACCATACCCCTGGGCACCTTC.